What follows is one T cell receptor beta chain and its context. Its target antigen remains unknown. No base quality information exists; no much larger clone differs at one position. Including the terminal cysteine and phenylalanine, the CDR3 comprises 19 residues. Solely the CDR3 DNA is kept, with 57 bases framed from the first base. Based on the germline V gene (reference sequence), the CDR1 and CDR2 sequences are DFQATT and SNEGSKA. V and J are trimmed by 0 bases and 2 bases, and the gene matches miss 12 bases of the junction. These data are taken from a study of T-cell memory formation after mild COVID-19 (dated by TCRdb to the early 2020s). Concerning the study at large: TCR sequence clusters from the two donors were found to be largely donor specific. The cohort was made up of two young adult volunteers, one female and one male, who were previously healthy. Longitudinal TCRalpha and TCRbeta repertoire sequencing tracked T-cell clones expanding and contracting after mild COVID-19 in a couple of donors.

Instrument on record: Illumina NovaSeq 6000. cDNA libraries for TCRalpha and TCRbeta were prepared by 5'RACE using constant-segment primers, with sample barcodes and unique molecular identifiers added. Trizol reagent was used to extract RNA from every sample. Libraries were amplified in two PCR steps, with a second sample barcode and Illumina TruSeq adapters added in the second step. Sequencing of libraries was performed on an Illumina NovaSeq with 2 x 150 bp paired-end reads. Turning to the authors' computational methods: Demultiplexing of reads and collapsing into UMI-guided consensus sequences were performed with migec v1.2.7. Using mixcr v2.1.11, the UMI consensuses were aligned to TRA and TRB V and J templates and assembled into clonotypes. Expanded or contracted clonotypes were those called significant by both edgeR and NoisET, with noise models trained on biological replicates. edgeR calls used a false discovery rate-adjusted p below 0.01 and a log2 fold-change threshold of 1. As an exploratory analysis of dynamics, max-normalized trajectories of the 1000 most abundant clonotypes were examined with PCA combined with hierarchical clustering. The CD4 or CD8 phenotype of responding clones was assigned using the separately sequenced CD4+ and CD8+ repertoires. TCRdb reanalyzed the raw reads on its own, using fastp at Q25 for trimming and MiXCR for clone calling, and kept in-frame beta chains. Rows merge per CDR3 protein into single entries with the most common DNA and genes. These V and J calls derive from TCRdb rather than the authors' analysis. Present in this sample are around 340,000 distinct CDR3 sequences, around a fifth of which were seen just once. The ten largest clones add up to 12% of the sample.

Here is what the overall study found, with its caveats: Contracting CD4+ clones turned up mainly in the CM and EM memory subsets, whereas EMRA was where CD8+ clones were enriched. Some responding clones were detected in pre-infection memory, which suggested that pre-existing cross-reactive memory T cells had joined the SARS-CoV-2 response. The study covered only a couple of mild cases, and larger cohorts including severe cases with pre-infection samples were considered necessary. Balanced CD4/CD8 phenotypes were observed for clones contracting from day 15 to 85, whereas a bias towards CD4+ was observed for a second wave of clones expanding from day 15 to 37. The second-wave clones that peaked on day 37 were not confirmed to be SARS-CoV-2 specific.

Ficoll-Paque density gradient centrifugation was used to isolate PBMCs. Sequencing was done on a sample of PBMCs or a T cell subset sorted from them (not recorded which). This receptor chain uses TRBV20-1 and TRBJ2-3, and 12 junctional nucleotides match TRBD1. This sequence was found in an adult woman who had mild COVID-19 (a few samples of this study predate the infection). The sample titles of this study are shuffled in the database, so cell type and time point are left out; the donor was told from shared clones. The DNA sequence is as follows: TGCAGTGCTAGAGACCGGGACAGGGGGCTCCCGTTGAACACAGATACGCAGTATTTT. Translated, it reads CSARDRDRGLPLNTDTQYF.